These T cell receptor beta chains were read from a single sample in a study of blood T cell repertoires in COVID-19. TCRdb's table, derived via immunoSEQ multiplex PCR, lists solely in-frame clones and lacks some. The table shows approximately 120,000 clones, with 81% occurring only once. Specimen: peripheral blood. The receptors shown here come from a young man with COVID-19, enrolled during active disease. Each CDR3 is given with its conserved first and last residue. A row's size may be missing; if present it is once, few, many or a size class.

TRBV28	TRBJ2-6	once	CASSLEGAGANVLTF
TRBV6-1	TRBJ2-5	.	CASSEGWPRVTQYF
TRBV10-3	TRBJ2-2	.	CAISESRLAGGQTGELFF
TRBV27	TRBJ1-5	.	CASDFHGANQPQHF
TRBV11-3	TRBJ2-3	.	CASRPDRRGPDTQYF
TRBV18	TRBJ2-2	once	CASSLLDRDGGELFF
TRBV19	TRBJ1-6	.	CASTPGIHNSPLHF
TRBV6-5	TRBJ1-1	.	CASSPDGLEAFF
TRBV14	TRBJ2-5	.	CASSQDHLAGDETQYF
TRBV6-5	TRBJ1-4	.	CASSRDRGNEKLFF
TRBV6-1	TRBJ1-2	.	CASSDQGQKLGYTF
TRBV7-6	TRBJ2-3	.	CASSETSGRTDTQYF
TRBV27	TRBJ2-1	.	CASSSRLAGVRNEQFF
TRBV7-2	TRBJ2-1	once	CASAHEVHNEQFF
TRBV2	TRBJ1-5	.	CASSGTGGYQPQHF
TRBV6-2/TRBV6-3	TRBJ1-2	.	CASSWTGEVGYTF
TRBV9	TRBJ2-1	.	CASSVAPGSNEQFF
TRBV5-1	TRBJ1-1	.	CASSPGSLAVNTEAFF
TRBV2	TRBJ2-5	.	CASSREAGGFQETQYF
TRBV18	TRBJ2-5	few	CASSPGAGQRKTQYF
TRBV29-1	TRBJ1-1	.	CSANQGAYSEAFF
TRBV10-3	TRBJ1-2	.	CAIGGEQGTNYGYTF
TRBV30	TRBJ1-2	few	CAWNPGLGYTF
TRBV6-2/TRBV6-3	TRBJ2-7	many	CASSAGGSSYEQYF
TRBV6-5	TRBJ1-2	.	CASTTQGFYGYTF
TRBV27	TRBJ2-7	.	CASSLSGVYEQYF
TRBV30	TRBJ2-1	.	CAWSVSSNEQFF
TRBV10-3	TRBJ1-5	.	CAISEGAAGGPPQHF
TRBV5-1	TRBJ2-1	.	CASSFRGYEQFF
TRBV9	TRBJ2-7	.	CASSVAGGWEQYF
TRBV24-1	TRBJ2-2	.	CATQEFYGELFF
TRBV5-5	TRBJ1-3	.	CASNVGSPGNTIYF
TRBV7-2	TRBJ1-1	few	CASSFTGRGEAFF
TRBV19	TRBJ2-2	.	CASSMGGHTGELFF
TRBV11-3	TRBJ1-1	few	CASRKYTGARTEAFF
TRBV30	TRBJ2-1	.	CAWTIGTSPYNEQFF
TRBV6-2/TRBV6-3	TRBJ1-3	.	CASSYSKGGTSGNTIYF
TRBV4-1	TRBJ2-2	.	CASSPGGSTGELFF
TRBV19	TRBJ2-7	.	CASSIVGGTNYEQYF
TRBV5-1	TRBJ2-2	.	CASSFSGQGTGELFF
TRBV5-8	TRBJ1-2	.	CASSLTGSHGYTF
TRBV7-6	TRBJ2-1	.	CASSSAIGLAGLYNEQFF
TRBV7-6	TRBJ2-6	.	CASSQGRNSGANVLTF
TRBV9	TRBJ1-3	medium-sized	CASSVGPGRYGNTIYF
TRBV5-8	TRBJ1-1	.	CASSWTGGAKTEAFF
TRBV6-5	TRBJ1-6	.	CASSYSWSSYNSPLHF
TRBV11-2	TRBJ2-1	many	CASSRDRGEQFF
TRBV3-1/TRBV3-2	TRBJ1-4	once	CASKMWAGGAGGKLFF
TRBV5-1	TRBJ1-1	.	CASSTGQGAWNTEAFF
TRBV24-1	TRBJ2-1	.	CATSDRKLAGASYNEQFF